This T cell receptor beta chain was retrieved from a study of OX40 agonist ivuxolimab in advanced cancers. Profiled with immunoSEQ multiplex PCR; TCRdb holds only in-frame clones, not every one. The sample includes approximately 60,000 clones, around 81% of them seen just once. Only a few counts were recorded for this clone. Germline values: CDR1 MRHNA, CDR2 SNTAGT. The CDR3 contains 12 residues. Trimming at V came to 8 bases and at J to 2 bases, leaving 1 base not matched to a gene. The sequence was collected from an adult with an advanced solid tumor such as melanoma, head and neck, liver or kidney cancer. The rearrangement joins TRBV6-4 to TRBJ2-7; 9 bases are a match to TRBD1. The material was CD4+ or CD8+ T cells sorted from blood, obtained in a trial of the OX40 agonist ivuxolimab. CDR3 sequence: CASRDRAYEQYF. Here the CDR3 DNA reads TGTGCCAGCCGGGACAGGGCCTACGAGCAGTACTTC.